This TCR beta chain was profiled in a study of CD8 T cells in ankylosing spondylitis. This clonotype was observed a handful of times. Its target is unknown. Generation of TCR beta libraries employed quantitative 5'-RACE incorporating molecular barcodes. TCRdb passed the 5' RACE reads through MiXCR, listing each CDR3 protein once. The repertoire includes under 850,000 distinct CDR3 sequences, about 20% of them detected once, and roughly a fifth sits in the top ten. The CDR3 runs 17 residues. Germline values: CDR1 MRHNA, CDR2 SNTAGT. V lost 0 bases and J lost 3, with 18 bases in between. Regarding the study as a whole: A motif in TCR beta, a set of fewer than ten highly homologous variants, appeared characteristic of ankylosing spondylitis blood. Reported data indicate significant enrichment of disease-linked clones within matched ankylosing spondylitis synovial fluid. Some motif variants had been reported before (in reactive arthritis synovial fluid and blood).

Sequenced material: blood, either unsorted or a sorted T cell fraction (not recorded which). This chain links TRBV6-4 with TRBJ2-7; maybe TRBD2 (6 bases). This sequence was found in a male donor with ankylosing spondylitis. CDR3 sequence (DNA): TGTGCCAGCAGTGACTCGGACGGGAGAGGCGTGGGCTACGAGCAGTACTTC. This codes for CASSDSDGRGVGYEQYF.